The clone carrying this T cell receptor beta chain was seen only a few times. The data were taken from a study of tumor-infiltrating lymphocytes in primary liver carcinoma. Unmatched junction bases numbered 7, after V lost 2 bases and J lost 0 bases. Germline values: CDR1 SQVTM, CDR2 ANQGSEA. The length of the CDR3 is 16 residues. They got blood RNA out of unsorted whole blood and also pulled out germline DNA. Starting material of approximately 500 ng total RNA yielded TCR beta cDNA via a constant-region primer. Three nested multiplex PCR rounds, a slightly modified ARM-PCR, produced the libraries for TCR beta. With TRBV1-TRBV30 forward primers and a C-beta reverse primer, the first two PCR rounds were run for roughly 9 cycles each. TCRdb fed the multiplex PCR reads into MiXCR, producing one record per CDR3 protein. The top ten hold over 15% of the sample, which has a few hundred thousand distinct CDR3 sequences, about 50% seen once.

The sequence came from a woman aged 25 to 45 with primary liver carcinoma and hepatitis B virus infection. V is TRBV29-1 and J is TRBJ2-7; 10 bases are a match to TRBD1. The sample consisted of peripheral blood. For the CDR3, the DNA is TGCAGCGTTGAATTCATCGGACAGGGGGACTCCTACGAGCAGTACTTC. Residues: CSVEFIGQGDSYEQYF.